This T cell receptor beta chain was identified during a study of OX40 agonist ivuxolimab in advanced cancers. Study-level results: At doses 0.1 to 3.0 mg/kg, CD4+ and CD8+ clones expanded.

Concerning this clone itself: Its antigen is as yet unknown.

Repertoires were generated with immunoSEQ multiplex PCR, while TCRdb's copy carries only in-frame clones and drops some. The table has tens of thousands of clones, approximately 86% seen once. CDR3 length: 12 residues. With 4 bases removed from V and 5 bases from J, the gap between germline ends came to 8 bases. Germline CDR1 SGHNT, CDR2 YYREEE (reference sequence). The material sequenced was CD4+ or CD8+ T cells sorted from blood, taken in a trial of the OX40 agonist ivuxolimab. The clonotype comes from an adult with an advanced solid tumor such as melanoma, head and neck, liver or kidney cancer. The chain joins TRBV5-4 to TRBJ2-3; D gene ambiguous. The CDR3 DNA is TGTGCCAGCAGCGAGTTTAGAGATACGCAGTATTTT. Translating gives CASSEFRDTQYF.